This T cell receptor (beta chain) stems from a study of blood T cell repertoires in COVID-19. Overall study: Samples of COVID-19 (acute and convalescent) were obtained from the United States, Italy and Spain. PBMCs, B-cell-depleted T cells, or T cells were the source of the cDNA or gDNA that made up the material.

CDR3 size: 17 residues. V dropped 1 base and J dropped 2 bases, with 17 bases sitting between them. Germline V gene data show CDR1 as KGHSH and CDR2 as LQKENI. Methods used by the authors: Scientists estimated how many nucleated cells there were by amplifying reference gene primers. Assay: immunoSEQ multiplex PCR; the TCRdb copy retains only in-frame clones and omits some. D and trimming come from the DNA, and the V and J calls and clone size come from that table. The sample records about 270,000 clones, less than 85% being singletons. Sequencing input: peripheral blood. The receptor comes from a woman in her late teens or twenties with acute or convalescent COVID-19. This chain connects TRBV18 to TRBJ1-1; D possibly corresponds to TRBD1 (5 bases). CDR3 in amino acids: CASSPRGGPTINTEAFF. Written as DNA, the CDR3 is TGTGCCAGCTCACCACGCGGGGGTCCCACCATAAACACTGAAGCTTTCTTT.